These T cell receptor beta chains were read from a single sample in a study of molecular identifiers for immune sequencing clone quantification. TCRdb analysed the PCR reads with MiXCR anew, one entry per CDR3 protein. The top ten hold 9% to 10% of the sample, which has over 90,000 distinct CDR3 sequences, 35% seen once. Sequencing used naive CD8+ T cells from blood, with Jurkat cell RNA spiked in. The origin of the receptors is a human donor in good health. Some libraries in this study had Jurkat cell RNA spiked in. The CDR3 runs from the conserved cysteine through the conserved F or W. The D gene is left open where the match is weak. The size of a clone is reported for some rows only, either as once, few or many, or as a class for expanded clones.

j_call | v_call | cdr3_length | d_call | clone_size | cdr3_nt | cdr3_aa
TRBJ2-7 | TRBV12-3/TRBV12-4 | 11 | NA | many | TGTGCCAGCAGTTCAGGGGTCGAGCAGTACTTC | CASSSGVEQYF
TRBJ2-7 | TRBV12-3/TRBV12-4 | 13 | NA | NA | TGTGCCAGCAGGTCGGGACCGGCCCACGAGCAGTACTTC | CASRSGPAHEQYF
TRBJ1-5 | TRBV12-3/TRBV12-4 | 17 | NA | NA | TGTGCCAGCAGTTTAACCAGGGCAGAGTATAGCAATCAGCCCCAGCATTTT | CASSLTRAEYSNQPQHF
TRBJ2-1 | TRBV7-8 | 17 | TRBD2 | few | TGTGCCAGCAGCCGCTCAACTAGCGGGATCGAAAGGTTTGAGCAGTTCTTC | CASSRSTSGIERFEQFF
TRBJ2-3 | TRBV5-4 | 14 | TRBD2 | NA | TGTGCCAGCAGCCCCGGACTAGTCCCAGATACGCAGTATTTT | CASSPGLVPDTQYF
TRBJ2-2 | TRBV6-5 | 13 | NA | few | TGTGCCAGCAGCCAGGGTGTAGCCGGGGAGCTGTTTTTT | CASSQGVAGELFF
TRBJ2-1 | TRBV4-3 | 16 | NA | few | TGCGCCAGCAGCCAAGATAGAGGTCGACTGGGTCTTGAGCAGTTCTTC | CASSQDRGRLGLEQFF
TRBJ1-4 | TRBV4-2 | 16 | NA | few | TGTGCCAGCAGCCAAGTAGTTCGGGACAATCGGGAAAAACTGTTTTTT | CASSQVVRDNREKLFF
TRBJ2-5 | TRBV28 | 13 | TRBD1 | NA | TGTGCCAGCAGTTTAATACAGGGGGAGACCCAGTACTTC | CASSLIQGETQYF
TRBJ1-4 | TRBV7-2 | 17 | NA | NA | TGTGCCAGCAGCTTAGAGGGGCAGGCCGGACGGCATGAAAAACTGTTTTTT | CASSLEGQAGRHEKLFF
TRBJ2-2 | TRBV3-1 | 16 | NA | NA | TGTGCCAGCAGCCAACCCCCGGGAACGAACACCGGGGAGCTGTTTTTT | CASSQPPGTNTGELFF
TRBJ2-1 | TRBV5-4 | 12 | NA | NA | TGTGCCAGCAGCCAACAGTACAATGAGCAGTTCTTC | CASSQQYNEQFF
TRBJ1-5 | TRBV6-2/TRBV6-3 | 15 | NA | NA | TGTGCCAGCAGTAACGCGACCCTGGGCAATCAGCCCCAGCATTTT | CASSNATLGNQPQHF
TRBJ1-2 | TRBV4-2 | 13 | NA | few | TGTGCCAGCAGCCAAGGTGCGCCCGAGGGCTACACCTTC | CASSQGAPEGYTF
TRBJ1-2 | TRBV15 | 16 | NA | few | TGTGCCACCAGCCCGAACCGGGACACAGCTAACTATGGCTACACCTTC | CATSPNRDTANYGYTF
TRBJ2-5 | TRBV28 | 16 | TRBD1 | few | TGTGCCAGCAGTACGGGGACAGCAAGTTTTCAAGAGACCCAGTACTTC | CASSTGTASFQETQYF
TRBJ2-2 | TRBV29-1 | 12 | TRBD2 | NA | TGCAGCGTCGCGAGCGGGAGCTGGGAGCTGTTTTTT | CSVASGSWELFF
TRBJ1-1 | TRBV11-3 | 13 | NA | NA | TGTGCCAGCAGCTTTTTTAAGGGCACTGAAGCTTTCTTT | CASSFFKGTEAFF
TRBJ1-5 | TRBV5-3 | 14 | TRBD1 | NA | TGTGCCAGCAGCATTGACAGGGACCATCAGCCCCAGCATTTT | CASSIDRDHQPQHF
TRBJ2-3 | TRBV5-4 | 16 | NA | NA | TGTGCCAGCAGCCCCGGAGGTGGGAGTTGGCCAGATACGCAGTATTTT | CASSPGGGSWPDTQYF
TRBJ1-2 | TRBV12-3/TRBV12-4 | 12 | TRBD1 | few | TGTGCCAGCAGCCCGACAGGGGCTGGCTACACCTTC | CASSPTGAGYTF
TRBJ1-2 | TRBV29-1 | 13 | NA | many | TGCAGCGTTGCTAATCTAGCTAACTATGGCTACACCTTC | CSVANLANYGYTF
TRBJ1-3 | TRBV4-3 | 14 | NA | NA | TGCGCCAGCAGCCCGGGACCCACTGGAAACACCATATATTTT | CASSPGPTGNTIYF
TRBJ2-7 | TRBV5-1 | 15 | TRBD2 | NA | TGCGCCAGCAGCTTCCCGACTAGCGGGAGCTACGAGCAGTACTTC | CASSFPTSGSYEQYF
TRBJ2-7 | TRBV19 | 13 | NA | NA | TGTGCCACCAGCCCAGGGTCTGGGTACGAGCAGTACTTC | CATSPGSGYEQYF
TRBJ1-6 | TRBV19 | 16 | NA | NA | TGTGCCAGTAGTATGACCGACCCATCCGCCTATTCACCCCTCCACTTT | CASSMTDPSAYSPLHF
TRBJ1-1 | TRBV5-1 | 14 | NA | NA | TGCGCCAGCAGCAGACAGCTCCTAGACACTGAAGCTTTCTTT | CASSRQLLDTEAFF
TRBJ2-1 | TRBV19 | 12 | NA | few | TGTGCCAGTAGAACCTCTCAGGGAGAGCAGTTCTTC | CASRTSQGEQFF
TRBJ2-3 | TRBV11-2 | 16 | TRBD2 | NA | TGTGCCAGCAGCTCCCGGACTAGCGGGAAGACAGATACGCAGTATTTT | CASSSRTSGKTDTQYF
TRBJ2-3 | TRBV15 | 12 | NA | few | TGTGCCACCAGGGCCAGCACAGATACGCAGTATTTT | CATRASTDTQYF
TRBJ2-5 | TRBV2 | 12 | NA | NA | TGTGCCACCCAGAGTTGGGGAGAGACCCAGTACTTC | CATQSWGETQYF
TRBJ2-4 | TRBV6-5 | 16 | TRBD2 | NA | TGTGCCAGCAGCCAAGCGGGGGGGCTAATGGGATACATTCAGTACTTC | CASSQAGGLMGYIQYF
TRBJ1-5 | TRBV15 | 15 | NA | NA | TGTGCCACCAGCAGAGATAAAGGGTTCAATCAGCCCCAGCATTTT | CATSRDKGFNQPQHF
TRBJ2-7 | TRBV9 | 14 | NA | NA | TGTGCCAGCAGCGTAGGGGACTTCACCTACGAGCAGTACTTC | CASSVGDFTYEQYF
TRBJ2-7 | TRBV12-3/TRBV12-4 | 13 | NA | NA | TGTGCCAGCAGCCCCAGGGGGGGGTACGAGCAGTACTTC | CASSPRGGYEQYF
TRBJ2-7 | TRBV14 | 17 | TRBD2 | few | TGTGCCAGCAGCCAAGATGGGGGGACTAGTAGTCTCCTCGAGCAGTACTTC | CASSQDGGTSSLLEQYF
TRBJ2-1 | TRBV9 | 15 | TRBD2 | few | TGTGCCAGCAGTCATGGGACTAGCGGGAGTTTTGAGCAGTTCTTC | CASSHGTSGSFEQFF
TRBJ1-5 | TRBV5-6 | 15 | NA | many | TGTGCCAGCAGCTTAGCCGGGACACTAAATCAGCCCCAGCATTTT | CASSLAGTLNQPQHF
TRBJ1-5 | TRBV4-1 | 16 | NA | NA | TGCGCCAGCAACCAAGATCAGACCTATAGCAATCAGCCCCAGCATTTT | CASNQDQTYSNQPQHF
TRBJ2-7 | TRBV29-1 | 12 | TRBD1 | NA | TGCAGCATAGGGACAGGTGCCTACGAGCAGTACTTC | CSIGTGAYEQYF
TRBJ2-1 | TRBV6-5 | 16 | TRBD2 | few | TGTGCCAGCAGTCCACTAGCGGGAGTATCCTACAATGAGCAGTTCTTC | CASSPLAGVSYNEQFF
TRBJ1-1 | TRBV25-1 | 13 | NA | once | TGTGCCAGCAGATGGTCGGTTAACACTGAAGCTTTCTTT | CASRWSVNTEAFF
TRBJ1-1 | TRBV4-1 | 17 | NA | many | TGCGCCAGCAGCCCAAAGTCTTACAGGGTTCGGTACACTGAAGCTTTCTTT | CASSPKSYRVRYTEAFF
TRBJ2-7 | TRBV2 | 11 | NA | NA | TGTGCCAGCGGGGACTCCTACGAGCAGTACTTC | CASGDSYEQYF
TRBJ2-7 | TRBV12-3/TRBV12-4 | 14 | TRBD1 | NA | TGTGCCAGCAGCCTGACAGGGATCGCTTACGAGCAGTACTTC | CASSLTGIAYEQYF
TRBJ2-7 | TRBV20-1 | 14 | NA | once | TGCAGTGCTAGTGGAGGGACCGCCCCCTACGAGCAGTACTTC | CSASGGTAPYEQYF
TRBJ2-1 | TRBV29-1 | 13 | NA | NA | TGCAGCGCGGGGCCGACGCACTACAATGAGCAGTTCTTC | CSAGPTHYNEQFF
TRBJ2-2 | TRBV7-6 | 14 | NA | NA | TGTGCCAGCAGCTTTTTCCCCGAGGGCGGGGAGCTGTTTTTT | CASSFFPEGGELFF
TRBJ2-5 | TRBV7-6 | 18 | NA | few | TGTGCCAGCAGCTTAGTGTCGATTGTAGTCGGGGGAGGAGAGACCCAGTACTTC | CASSLVSIVVGGGETQYF
TRBJ2-7 | TRBV28 | 17 | TRBD2 | many | TGTGCCAGCAGTTTAACATCGCTAGCGGCGAAAGGCTACGAGCAGTACTTC | CASSLTSLAAKGYEQYF
TRBJ1-5 | TRBV6-1 | 14 | NA | many | TGTGCCAGCAGTGAACTAGAGGGCTGGCAGCCCCAGCATTTT | CASSELEGWQPQHF
TRBJ2-3 | TRBV29-1 | 13 | TRBD1 | many | TGCAGCGTAGGGGACAGGAACACAGATACGCAGTATTTT | CSVGDRNTDTQYF
TRBJ2-5 | TRBV11-2 | 18 | NA | NA | TGTGCCAGCAGCTCGCCCGGGGGTTACACCGAGCCTGGGGGGACCCAGTACTTC | CASSSPGGYTEPGGTQYF
TRBJ2-1 | TRBV7-3 | 14 | NA | NA | TGTGCCAGCAGCGACCCGACTAGAAACAATGAGCAGTTCTTC | CASSDPTRNNEQFF